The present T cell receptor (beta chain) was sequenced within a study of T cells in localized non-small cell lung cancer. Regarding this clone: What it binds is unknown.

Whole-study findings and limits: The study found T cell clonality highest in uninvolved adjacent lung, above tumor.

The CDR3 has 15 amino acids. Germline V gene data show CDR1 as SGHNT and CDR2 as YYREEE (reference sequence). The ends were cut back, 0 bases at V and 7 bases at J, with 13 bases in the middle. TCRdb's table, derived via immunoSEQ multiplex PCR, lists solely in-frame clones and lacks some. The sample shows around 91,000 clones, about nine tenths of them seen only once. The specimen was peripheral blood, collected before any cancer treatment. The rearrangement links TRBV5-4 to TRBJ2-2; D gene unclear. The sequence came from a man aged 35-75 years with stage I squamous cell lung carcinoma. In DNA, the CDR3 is TGTGCCAGCAGCTTGGTGGGCAGCTCGGTCGGGGAGCTGTTTTTT. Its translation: CASSLVGSSVGELFF.